The clone carrying this T cell receptor beta chain was found once. This record belongs to a study of cytomegalovirus exposure and HLA in healthy donors. Trimming at V came to 3 bases and at J to 4 bases, leaving 5 bases not matched to a gene. The CDR3 totals 15 residues. CDR1 SGHTA and CDR2 FQGNSA come from the germline V gene. The data were produced by immunoSEQ multiplex PCR, yet TCRdb's version contains in-frame clones alone and is incomplete. The top ten clones hold roughly 3% of a sample with about 55,000 clones, approximately 92% of them seen once. The sample taken for sequencing was PBMCs. The chain has TRBV7-2 and TRBJ2-3, with 9 nucleotides matching TRBD1. The receptor comes from a young man in good health and CMV-seronegative. The chain's CDR3 is CASSLEGQGADTQYF. DNA of the CDR3: TGTGCCAGCAGCTTGGAGGGACAGGGAGCAGATACGCAGTATTTT.